A selection of T cell receptor beta chains follows, all from one sample in a study of blood T cells in healthy people across ages. TCRdb re-called the 5' RACE reads through MiXCR, storing one row per CDR3 protein. The sample carries 750,000 to 850,000 distinct CDR3 sequences, around 25% recorded once. This same sample was also taken into another study, of T cells of mothers and their children.

The sequenced material came from blood. Receptors were obtained from a boy between 10 and 17 years old in good health. CDR3s include the opening cysteine and the closing phenylalanine or tryptophan. The order of the fields is J gene, clone size, V gene, D gene, CDR3 DNA, CDR3 protein. A D gene is named only where the DNA matches it firmly. Part of the rows lack a size; the others show once, few, many or a class for expanded clones.

>TRBJ2-1|few|TRBV2|.
TGTGTCAGAAGTGAAAGGGACAAGTACCTCGACAATGAGCAGTTCTTC
CVRSERDKYLDNEQFF
>TRBJ2-3|.|TRBV27|.
TGTGCCAGCAGCCTCCAGGGACCAATCGGCGGGATCGGCACAGATACGCAGTATTTT
CASSLQGPIGGIGTDTQYF
>TRBJ1-4|.|TRBV4-3|.
TGCGCCAGCAGCCAAGACAGGGTCGGAGGCGTTGAAAAACTGTTTTTT
CASSQDRVGGVEKLFF
>TRBJ2-6|.|TRBV7-8|.
TGTGCCAGCAGCACAGGGACCGCGGCAATAGGCTCTGGGGCCAACGTCCTGACTTTC
CASSTGTAAIGSGANVLTF
>TRBJ1-1|few|TRBV29-1|.
TGCAGCGTTGAGCCGAGGATGAACACTGAAGCTTTCTTT
CSVEPRMNTEAFF
>TRBJ2-3|.|TRBV7-2|.
TGTGCCAGCAGCTTAAGCGGACCCTCGGCTACGCAGTATTTT
CASSLSGPSATQYF
>TRBJ2-5|.|TRBV12-3/TRBV12-4|TRBD1
TGTGCCAGCAGCAACCGGACAGGGGAAGAGACCCAGTACTTC
CASSNRTGEETQYF
>TRBJ2-2|.|TRBV5-6|TRBD2
TGTGCCAGCAGCGAGGCTAGCGGGTTCAACGGGGAGCTGTTTTTT
CASSEASGFNGELFF
>TRBJ1-1|.|TRBV7-3|.
TGTGCCAGCAGCTTAGATTCGGGTGGCACTGAAGCTTTCTTT
CASSLDSGGTEAFF
>TRBJ2-2|.|TRBV27|.
TGTGCCAGCAGTTTAACACAGGGCGGGACCGGGGAGCTGTTTTTT
CASSLTQGGTGELFF
>TRBJ1-1|few|TRBV6-5|.
TGTGCCAGCAGTTCCGGGACACCGAACACTGAAGCTTTCTTT
CASSSGTPNTEAFF